The clone carrying this T cell receptor beta chain was seen at least ten times. A template switching step contributed a universal primer site, while unique molecular identifiers were present in the cDNA. MiXCR, run by TCRdb on the 5' RACE reads, gives a single entry per CDR3 protein. The table has around 480,000 distinct CDR3 sequences, approximately 15% seen once. The entry originates in a study of identical twins. The CDR3 loop spans 15 amino acids. Trimming cost V 6 bases and J 8 bases, with 20 bases left between them. In addition, the sample was reused for a study of yellow fever vaccine responses in identical twins.

Material for sequencing was CD4+ T cells sorted from blood. The clonotype comes from a woman in her late teens or twenties in good health. This sequence joins TRBV12-3 or TRBV12-4 and TRBJ2-1; a weak D match, TRBD2 (7 bases). The CDR3 spells CASRRGGGDIDEQFF. CDR3 nucleotide sequence: TGTGCCAGCAGACGCGGAGGGGGGGACATAGATGAGCAGTTCTTC.